The next 11 T cell receptor beta chains were all read from a single sample in a study of blood T cell repertoires in COVID-19. The data were produced by immunoSEQ multiplex PCR, yet TCRdb's version contains in-frame clones alone and is incomplete. The data hold some 200,000 clones, with roughly 88% observed a single time. The sequencing sample was made of peripheral blood. These receptors were collected from a middle-aged woman who had recovered from COVID-19.

This chain links TRBV6-5 with TRBJ2-3, with a possible D match to TRBD2 (7 bases). The CDR3 contains 14 residues. V dropped 0 bases and J dropped 6 bases, with 10 bases sitting between them. Germline CDR1 MNHEY, CDR2 SVGAGI. The CDR3 coding sequence is TGTGCCAGCAGTTACTCCGGGGGGCGGGATACGCAGTATTTT. Amino acids: CASSYSGGRDTQYF.

The V gene is TRBV5-1, the J gene TRBJ2-2, with no clear D. Looked up from germline, CDR1 is SGHRS and CDR2 is YFSETQ. V was pared by 1 base and J by 0 bases, with 7 bases between. The CDR3 is 15 residues long. CDR3 protein: CASSLTAPNTGELFF. The CDR3, as DNA: TGCGCCAGCAGCTTGACCGCGCCGAACACCGGGGAGCTGTTTTTT.

The chain employs TRBV20-1 and TRBJ1-6; D perhaps matches TRBD1 (6 bases). Per the germline V gene, CDR1 is DFQATT and CDR2 is SNEGSKA (reference sequence). Trimming took off 3 bases at V and 6 bases at J, with 12 bases between the two ends. The CDR3 runs to 14 residues. The CDR3, as DNA: TGCAGTGCTAGTACAGGACAGCTTAATTCACCCCTCCACTTT. It specifies CSASTGQLNSPLHF.

The V gene is TRBV19, the J gene TRBJ2-7; the match to TRBD1 covers 9 bases. The CDR3 is made up of 15 amino acids. J lost 0 bases, V lost 4 bases, and 4 bases had no gene match. The germline CDR1 and CDR2 sequences are LNHDA and SQIVND (reference sequence). The CDR3 region has the DNA TGTGCCAGTAGTAAAGGGACAGGGAGCTCCTACGAGCAGTACTTC. Its protein is CASSKGTGSSYEQYF.

The CDR3 DNA follows: TGTGCCACCAGCCAAGAGGGCTACGAGCAGTACTTC. This sequence encodes CATSQEGYEQYF. The V call is TRBV15, the J call TRBJ2-7, with TRBD2 as a possible D gene (5 bases). Per germline, CDR1 LNHNV and CDR2 YYDKDF (reference sequence). The CDR3 has 12 amino acids. V lost 5 bases and J 3 bases, leaving 8 bases between the germline ends.

The J gene is TRBJ2-4, the V gene TRBV6-6; 8 nucleotides match TRBD1. This CDR3 is 14 amino acids long. CDR1 and CDR2 (germline): MNHNY, SVGAGI (reference sequence). V shed 8 bases, J shed 4 bases, and the junction held 7 bases outside the gene matches. The CDR3 reads CASSGGHGKNIQYF. The CDR3 DNA sequence: TGTGCCAGCTCAGGGGGCCACGGGAAAAACATTCAGTACTTC.

The rearrangement joins TRBV28 to TRBJ2-5, with D possibly TRBD1 on 6 matching bases. The V and J ends lost 7 bases and 7 bases respectively, with 22 bases between them. The germline V gene has CDR1 MDHEN and CDR2 SYDVKM. The CDR3 contains 15 residues. The CDR3 sequence is CASISGRGTRGTQYF. The CDR3 DNA reads as TGTGCCAGCATCTCGGGCAGGGGCACAAGAGGGACCCAGTACTTC.

The rearrangement joins TRBV30 to TRBJ2-3; no clear D. Germline V CDR1 and CDR2: GTSNPN, SVGIG (reference sequence). The CDR3 loop spans 12 amino acids. Between the trimmed V and J ends, which lost 7 bases and 0 bases, there was a span of 8 bases. The CDR3 coding sequence is TGTGCCTTTTCCAGGAGCACAGATACGCAGTATTTT. Amino acid sequence: CAFSRSTDTQYF.

The chain is built from TRBV7-6 and TRBJ2-3; 15 nucleotides align to TRBD2. Losses at the gene ends were 2 bases for V and 2 bases for J; bases not matched to a gene: 11. CDR3 length: 20 amino acids. Germline V gene data show CDR1 as SGHVS and CDR2 as FNYEAQ. The CDR3 DNA is TGTGCCAGCAGCTTAACTCCGACCGGGACTAGCGGGGGGACCACAGATACGCAGTATTTT. This sequence encodes CASSLTPTGTSGGTTDTQYF.

V and J are TRBV10-3 and TRBJ1-5; D gene uncertain. Trimming removed 4 bases at V and 1 base at J, with 8 bases between. The CDR3 is 14 residues long. Looked up from germline, CDR1 is ENHRY and CDR2 is SYGVKD. The CDR3 region is CAISGAESNQPQHF. Written as DNA, the CDR3 is TGTGCCATCAGTGGAGCGGAGAGCAATCAGCCCCAGCATTTT.

The chain is built from TRBV18 and TRBJ2-1; 7 bases agree with TRBD1. J was trimmed by 1 base and V by 2 bases; bases with no gene match: 11. Germline assignment: CDR1 KGHSH and CDR2 LQKENI. This CDR3 has 18 amino acids. CDR3 loop: CASSPRRQGTGSYNEQFF. CDR3 sequence (DNA): TGTGCCAGCTCACCAAGAAGACAGGGAACCGGTTCCTACAATGAGCAGTTCTTC.